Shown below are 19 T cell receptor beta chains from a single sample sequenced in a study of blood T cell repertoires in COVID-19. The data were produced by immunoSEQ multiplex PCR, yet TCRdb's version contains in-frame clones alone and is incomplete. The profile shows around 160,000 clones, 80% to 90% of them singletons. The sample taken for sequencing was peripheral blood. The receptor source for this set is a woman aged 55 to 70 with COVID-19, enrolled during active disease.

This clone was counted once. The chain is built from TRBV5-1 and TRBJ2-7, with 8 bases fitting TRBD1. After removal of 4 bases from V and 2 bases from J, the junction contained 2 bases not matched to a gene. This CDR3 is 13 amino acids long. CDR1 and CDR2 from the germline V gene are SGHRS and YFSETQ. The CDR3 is CASSRGQAYEQYF. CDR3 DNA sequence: TGCGCCAGCAGCCGGGGACAGGCCTACGAGCAGTACTTC.

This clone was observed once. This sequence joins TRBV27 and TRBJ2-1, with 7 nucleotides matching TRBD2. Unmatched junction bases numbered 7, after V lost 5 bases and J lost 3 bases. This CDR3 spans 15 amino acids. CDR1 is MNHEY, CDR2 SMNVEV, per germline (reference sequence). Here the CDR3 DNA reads TGTGCCAGCAGTCTCTTGACGGGGGGCTACAATGAGCAGTTCTTC. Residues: CASSLLTGGYNEQFF.

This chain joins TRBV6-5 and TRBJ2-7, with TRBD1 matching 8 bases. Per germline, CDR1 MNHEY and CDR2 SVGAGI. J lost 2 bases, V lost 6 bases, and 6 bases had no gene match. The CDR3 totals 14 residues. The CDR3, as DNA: TGTGCCAGCAGGGGGGGACAGGCGGCCTACGAGCAGTACTTC. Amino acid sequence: CASRGGQAAYEQYF.

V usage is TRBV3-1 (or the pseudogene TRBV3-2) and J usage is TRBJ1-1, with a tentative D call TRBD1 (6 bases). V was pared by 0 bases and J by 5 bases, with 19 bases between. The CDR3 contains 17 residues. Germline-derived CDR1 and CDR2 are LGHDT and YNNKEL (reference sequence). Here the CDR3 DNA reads TGTGCCAGCAGCCAAGATCCGCGCGGCAGGGGAAGGACTGAAGCTTTCTTT. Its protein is CASSQDPRGRGRTEAFF.

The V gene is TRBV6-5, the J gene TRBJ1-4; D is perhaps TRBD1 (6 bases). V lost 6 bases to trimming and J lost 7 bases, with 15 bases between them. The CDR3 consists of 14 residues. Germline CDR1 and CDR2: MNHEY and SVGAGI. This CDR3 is CASSNRMDSEKLFF. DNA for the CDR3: TGTGCCAGCAGCAACCGAATGGACAGTGAAAAACTGTTTTTT.

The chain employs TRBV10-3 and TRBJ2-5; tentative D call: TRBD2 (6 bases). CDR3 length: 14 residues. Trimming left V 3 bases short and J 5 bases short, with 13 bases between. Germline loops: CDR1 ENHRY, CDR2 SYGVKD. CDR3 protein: CAISEPGLRETQYF. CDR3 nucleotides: TGTGCCATCAGTGAACCGGGACTCCGGGAGACCCAGTACTTC.

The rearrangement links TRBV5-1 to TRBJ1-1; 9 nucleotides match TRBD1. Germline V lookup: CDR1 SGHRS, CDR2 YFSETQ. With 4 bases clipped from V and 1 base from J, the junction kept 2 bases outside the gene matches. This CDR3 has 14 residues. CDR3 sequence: CASSRDRANTEAFF. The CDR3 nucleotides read TGCGCCAGCAGCCGGGACAGGGCGAACACTGAAGCTTTCTTT.

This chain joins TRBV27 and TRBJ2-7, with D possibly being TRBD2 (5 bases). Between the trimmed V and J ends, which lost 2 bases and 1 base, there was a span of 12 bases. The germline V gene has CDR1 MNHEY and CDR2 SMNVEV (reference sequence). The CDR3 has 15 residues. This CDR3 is CASSLSASGSYEQYF. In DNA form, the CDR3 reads TGTGCCAGCAGTTTAAGTGCATCGGGATCCTACGAGCAGTACTTC.

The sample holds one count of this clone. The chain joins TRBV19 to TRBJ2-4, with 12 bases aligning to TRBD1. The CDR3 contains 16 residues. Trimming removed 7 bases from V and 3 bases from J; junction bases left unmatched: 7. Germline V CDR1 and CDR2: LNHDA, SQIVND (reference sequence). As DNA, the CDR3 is TGTGCCAGTATCGGCGGGACAGGGGGCTTCAAAAACATTCAGTACTTC. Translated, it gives CASIGGTGGFKNIQYF.

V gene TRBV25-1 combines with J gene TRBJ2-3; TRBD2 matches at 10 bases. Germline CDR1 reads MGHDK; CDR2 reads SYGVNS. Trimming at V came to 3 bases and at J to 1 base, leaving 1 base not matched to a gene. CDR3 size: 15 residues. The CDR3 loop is CASSDLAGGTDTQYF. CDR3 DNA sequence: TGTGCCAGCAGTGACCTAGCGGGGGGCACAGATACGCAGTATTTT.

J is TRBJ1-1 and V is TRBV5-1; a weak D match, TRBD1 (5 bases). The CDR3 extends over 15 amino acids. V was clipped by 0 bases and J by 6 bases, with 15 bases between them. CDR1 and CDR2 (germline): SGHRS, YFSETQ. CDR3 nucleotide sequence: TGCGCCAGCAGCTTGGTTGGCAGGGATAATGCTGAAGCTTTCTTT. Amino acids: CASSLVGRDNAEAFF.

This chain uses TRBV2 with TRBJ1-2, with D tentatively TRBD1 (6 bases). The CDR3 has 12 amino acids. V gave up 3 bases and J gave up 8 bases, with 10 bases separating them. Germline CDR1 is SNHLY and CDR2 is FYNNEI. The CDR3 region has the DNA TGTGCCAGCAGTGATCGTGGGGGCGGCTACACCTTC. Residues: CASSDRGGGYTF.

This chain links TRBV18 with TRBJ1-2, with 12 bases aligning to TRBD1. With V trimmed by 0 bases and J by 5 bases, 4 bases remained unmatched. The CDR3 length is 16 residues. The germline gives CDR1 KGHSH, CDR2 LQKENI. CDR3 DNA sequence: TGTGCCAGCTCACCACCGGGACAGGGGGCTCGGTATGGCTACACCTTC. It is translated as CASSPPGQGARYGYTF.

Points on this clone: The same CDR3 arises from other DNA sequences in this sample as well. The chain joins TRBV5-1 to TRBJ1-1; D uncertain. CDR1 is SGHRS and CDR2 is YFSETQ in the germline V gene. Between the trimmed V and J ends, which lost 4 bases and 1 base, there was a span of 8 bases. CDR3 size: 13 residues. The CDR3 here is CASSPSGNTEAFF. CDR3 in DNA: TGCGCCAGCAGCCCTAGCGGGAACACTGAAGCTTTCTTT.

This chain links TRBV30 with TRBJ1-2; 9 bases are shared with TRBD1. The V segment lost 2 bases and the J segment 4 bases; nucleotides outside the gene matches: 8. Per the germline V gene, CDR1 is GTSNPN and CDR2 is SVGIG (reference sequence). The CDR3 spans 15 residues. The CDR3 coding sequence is TGTGCCTGGAGTCCCACCCCGGACAGGGGCTATGGCTACACCTTC. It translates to CAWSPTPDRGYGYTF.

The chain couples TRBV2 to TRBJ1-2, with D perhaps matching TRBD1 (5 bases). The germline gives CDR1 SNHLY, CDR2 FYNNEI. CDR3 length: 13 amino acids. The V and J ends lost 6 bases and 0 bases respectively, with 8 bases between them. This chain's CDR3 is CASRGGANYGYTF. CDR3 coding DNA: TGTGCCAGCAGGGGGGGGGCTAACTATGGCTACACCTTC.

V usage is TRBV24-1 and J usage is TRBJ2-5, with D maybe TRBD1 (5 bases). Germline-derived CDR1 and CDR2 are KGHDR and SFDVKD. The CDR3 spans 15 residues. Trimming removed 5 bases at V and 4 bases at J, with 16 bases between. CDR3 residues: CATSARTSLAETQYF. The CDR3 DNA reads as TGTGCCACCAGTGCTCGGACAAGCCTCGCAGAGACCCAGTACTTC.

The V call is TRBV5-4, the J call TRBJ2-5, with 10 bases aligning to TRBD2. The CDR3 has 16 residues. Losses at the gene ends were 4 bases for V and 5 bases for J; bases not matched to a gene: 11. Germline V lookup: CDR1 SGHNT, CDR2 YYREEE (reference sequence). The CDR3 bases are TGTGCCAGCAGCGCCCCCCCAGCGGGGGGGCGGGAGACCCAGTACTTC. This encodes CASSAPPAGGRETQYF.

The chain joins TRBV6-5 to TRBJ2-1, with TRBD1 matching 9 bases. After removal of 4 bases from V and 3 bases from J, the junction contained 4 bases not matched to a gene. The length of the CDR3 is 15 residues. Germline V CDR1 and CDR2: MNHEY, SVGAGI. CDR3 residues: CASSLTGGNYNEQFF. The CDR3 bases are TGTGCCAGCAGTTTGACAGGGGGGAACTACAATGAGCAGTTCTTC.